This section outlines one T cell receptor (beta chain) sequence together with its context. This entry comes from a study of T-cell memory formation after mild COVID-19. The V and J ends lost 4 bases and 0 bases respectively, with 13 bases between them. The CDR3 length is 15 residues. Germline V gene lookup returns CDR1 SGHAT and CDR2 FQNNGV. TCRdb processed the 5' RACE reads anew with MiXCR; each CDR3 protein has one entry. The sample lists about 560,000 distinct CDR3 sequences, 17% seen once, with around 8.1% in the top ten. The rearrangement joins TRBV11-2 to TRBJ2-7; no clear D gene. This TCR was recovered from an adult woman who had mild COVID-19 (a few samples of this study predate the infection). Cell type and time point are not known. The sequencing input was PBMCs or a T cell subset sorted from them (not recorded which). The CDR3 here is CASSSPQKSSYEQYF. CDR3 in DNA: TGTGCCAGCAGCTCCCCTCAGAAGAGCTCCTACGAGCAGTACTTC.